The count of the clone carrying this T cell receptor beta chain is one. At one end, the junction sequence differs from germline, possibly due to a read error. This entry comes from a study of T cell changes during pregnancy in multiple sclerosis. The assay was immunoSEQ multiplex PCR, and TCRdb's table has in-frame clones only and misses some. This sample has tens of thousands of clones; 85% to 95% occur once, and the top ten carry 2.5% to 3%. This CDR3 is built from 13 residues. Germline V gives CDR1 SSHAT, CDR2 FNYEAQ (reference sequence). The sequence came from a female donor in good health, enrolled as a control in a pregnancy study. The source was peripheral blood, collected in the third trimester of pregnancy. The J gene is TRBJ2-2, the V gene TRBV7-7, with D perhaps TRBD2 (5 bases). The CDR3 coding sequence is TGTGCTAGCAACGACGGGGAAACCGGGGAGCTGTTTTTT. Its translation is CASNDGETGELFF. Looking up the rest from reference TRBV7-7 and TRBJ2-2 gives the full variable domain: GAGVSQSPRYKVTKRGQDVTLRCDPISSHATLYWYQQALGQGPEFLTYFNYEAQPDKSGLPSDRFSAERPEGSISTLTIQRTEQRDSAMYRCASNDGETGELFFGEGSRLTVL.